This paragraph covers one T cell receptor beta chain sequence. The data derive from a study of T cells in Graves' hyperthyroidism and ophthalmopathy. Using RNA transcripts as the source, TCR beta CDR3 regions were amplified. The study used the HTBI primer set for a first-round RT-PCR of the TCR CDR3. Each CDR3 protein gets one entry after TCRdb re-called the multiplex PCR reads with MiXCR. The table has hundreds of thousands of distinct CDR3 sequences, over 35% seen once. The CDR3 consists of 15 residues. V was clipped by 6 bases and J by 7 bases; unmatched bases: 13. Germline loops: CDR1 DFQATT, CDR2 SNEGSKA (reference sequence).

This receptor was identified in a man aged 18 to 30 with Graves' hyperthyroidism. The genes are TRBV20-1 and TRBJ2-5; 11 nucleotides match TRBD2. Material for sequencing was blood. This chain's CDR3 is CSAPQLAGGQVTQYF. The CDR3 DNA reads TGCAGTGCCCCCCAGTTAGCGGGGGGGCAGGTGACCCAGTACTTC.